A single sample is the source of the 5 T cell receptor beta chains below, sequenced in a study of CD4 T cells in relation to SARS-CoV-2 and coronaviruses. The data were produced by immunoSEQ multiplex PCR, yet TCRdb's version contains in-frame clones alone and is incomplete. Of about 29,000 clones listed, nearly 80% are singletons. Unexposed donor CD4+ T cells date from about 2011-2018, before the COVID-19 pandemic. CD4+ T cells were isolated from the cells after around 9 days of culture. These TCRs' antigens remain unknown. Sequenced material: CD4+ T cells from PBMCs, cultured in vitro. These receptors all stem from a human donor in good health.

The CDR3 DNA follows: TGTGCCAGCAGCTTAGACCTTGGTGAGCAGTTCTTC. Amino acids: CASSLDLGEQFF. The chain is built from TRBV7-2 and TRBJ2-1; unclear D gene. The germline V and J ends were trimmed by 1 base and 9 bases, with 7 bases remaining between them. The germline gives CDR1 SGHTA, CDR2 FQGNSA. This CDR3 has 12 amino acids.

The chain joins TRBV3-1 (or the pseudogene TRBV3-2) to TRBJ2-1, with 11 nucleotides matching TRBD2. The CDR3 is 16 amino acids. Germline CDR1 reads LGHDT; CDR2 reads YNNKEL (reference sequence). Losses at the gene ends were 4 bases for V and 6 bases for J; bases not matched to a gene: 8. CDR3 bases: TGTGCCAGCAGCCCATCAACTAGCGGGGGCGTCAATGAGCAGTTCTTC. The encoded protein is CASSPSTSGGVNEQFF.

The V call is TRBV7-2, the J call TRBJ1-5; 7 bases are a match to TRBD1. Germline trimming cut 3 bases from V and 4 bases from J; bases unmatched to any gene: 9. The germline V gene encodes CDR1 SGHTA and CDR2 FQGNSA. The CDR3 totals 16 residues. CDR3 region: CASSLNDRALNQPQHF. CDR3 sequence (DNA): TGTGCCAGCAGCTTGAATGACAGGGCACTTAATCAGCCCCAGCATTTT.

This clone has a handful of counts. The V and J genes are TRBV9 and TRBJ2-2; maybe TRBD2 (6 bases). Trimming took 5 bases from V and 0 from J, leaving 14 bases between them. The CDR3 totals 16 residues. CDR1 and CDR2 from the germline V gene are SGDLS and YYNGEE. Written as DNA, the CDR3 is TGTGCCAGCAGTCCTGACACGGGGGCGAACACCGGGGAGCTGTTTTTT. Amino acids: CASSPDTGANTGELFF. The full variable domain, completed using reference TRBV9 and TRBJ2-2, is DSGVTQTPKHLITATGQRVTLRCSPRSGDLSVYWYQQSLDQGLQFLIQYYNGEERAKGNILERFSAQQFPDLHSELNLSSLELGDSALYFCASSPDTGANTGELFFGEGSRLTVL.

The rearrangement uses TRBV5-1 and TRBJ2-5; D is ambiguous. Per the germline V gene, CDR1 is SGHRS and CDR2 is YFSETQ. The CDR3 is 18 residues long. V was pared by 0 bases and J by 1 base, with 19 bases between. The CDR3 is CASSLEPPSVFSQETQYF. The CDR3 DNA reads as TGCGCCAGCAGCTTGGAACCCCCGTCGGTGTTTAGCCAAGAGACCCAGTACTTC.